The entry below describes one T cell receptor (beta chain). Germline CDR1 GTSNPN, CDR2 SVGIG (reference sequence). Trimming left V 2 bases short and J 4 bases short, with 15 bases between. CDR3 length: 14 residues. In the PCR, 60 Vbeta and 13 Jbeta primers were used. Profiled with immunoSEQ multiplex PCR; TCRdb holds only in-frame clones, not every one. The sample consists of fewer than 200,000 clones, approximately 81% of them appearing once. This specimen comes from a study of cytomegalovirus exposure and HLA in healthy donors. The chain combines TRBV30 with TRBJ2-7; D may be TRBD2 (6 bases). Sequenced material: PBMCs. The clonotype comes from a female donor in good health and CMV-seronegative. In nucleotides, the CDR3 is TGTGCCTGGAGTCTGCGGGACGGGACTTACGAGCAGTACTTC. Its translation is CAWSLRDGTYEQYF. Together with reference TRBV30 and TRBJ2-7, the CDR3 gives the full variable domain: SQTIHQWPATLVQPVGSPLSLECTVEGTSNPNLYWYRQAAGRGLQLLFYSVGIGQISSEVPQNLSASRPQDRQFILSSKKLLLSDSGFYLCAWSLRDGTYEQYFGPGTRLTVT.